This T cell receptor (beta chain) was sequenced during a study of OX40 agonist ivuxolimab in advanced cancers. General study results and limits: There was clonal expansion of CD4+ and CD8+ blood T cells by week 6 at 0.1 to 3.0 mg/kg.

Cycle 7 day 1, cycle 4 day 1, and baseline were the timepoints at which blood was sampled. TCRdb's table, derived via immunoSEQ multiplex PCR, lists solely in-frame clones and lacks some. This table holds 55,000 to 75,000 clones, about 85% found once. In regard to this clone: Its specificity is not known.

The clonotype comes from an adult with an advanced solid tumor such as melanoma, head and neck, liver or kidney cancer. Sequenced here: CD4+ or CD8+ T cells sorted from blood, sampled in a trial of the OX40 agonist ivuxolimab.

CDR3 coding DNA: TGTGCCAGCTCACCGGGGTTAAGGGAGGTTTACAATGAGCAGTTCTTC. Protein: CASSPGLREVYNEQFF. The rearrangement links TRBV18 to TRBJ2-1; tentative D call: TRBD2 (6 bases). The V and J ends lost 3 bases and 4 bases respectively, with 16 bases between them. The germline CDR1 and CDR2 sequences are KGHSH and LQKENI. This CDR3 has 16 amino acids.